This TCR beta chain was captured in a study of regulatory T cells in long-lasting Graves disease. Regarding time point: persistent/refractory GD, antithyroid drugs over 5 years with positive TRAb. PBMC RNA was the source of the TCR library. With EDTA tubes as the receptacles, about 9.2 milliliters of peripheral blood were drawn. Whole-study findings and limits: It was in persistent disease that TRBV28, TRBJ1-2 and TRBJ2-5 were favored.

Concerning this clonotype: Its target is not known.

V was pared by 1 base and J by 0 bases, with 13 bases between. Per the germline V gene, CDR1 is SGHTA and CDR2 is FQGNSA. The CDR3 has 16 amino acids. CDR3-region Arm-PCR and iRepertoire HTBI primers produced the TCR beta libraries. MiXCR, run by TCRdb on the multiplex PCR reads, gives a single entry per CDR3 protein. The sample has 400,000 to 450,000 distinct CDR3 sequences, 23% seen once. The gene calls are TRBV7-2 and TRBJ2-7; D is perhaps TRBD1 (6 bases). The source is a female donor with Graves disease. The material was peripheral blood mononuclear cells (PBMCs), obtained when the disease was refractory, from a patient treated with antithyroid drugs. The CDR3 reads CASSLGQGILSYEQYV. The CDR3, as DNA: TGTGCCAGCAGCTTAGGTCAGGGGATACTCTCCTACGAGCAGTACGTC.